This T cell receptor (beta chain) derives from a study of shared clonotypes between healthy human individuals. General study points: Against clonotypes common to all four donors, non-shared ones had lower generation probabilities. Sampling included only blood; tissue repertoires likely differ.

As regards this clone: Its antigen is not known.

Cells designated naive CD8 were CD45RO-negative and were positively selected for CCR7, with terminally differentiated effector memory CD45RA+ cells excluded. Libraries were prepared by immunoSEQ multiplex PCR; TCRdb keeps only in-frame clonotypes and omits some of them. The table lists millions of clones, about 95% of them singletons. The CDR3 length is 14 residues. V dropped 0 bases and J dropped 4 bases, with 10 bases sitting between them. CDR1 and CDR2 from the germline V gene are SGHNT and YYREEE (reference sequence). The chain joins TRBV5-4 to TRBJ1-1; the D gene is possibly TRBD1 (5 bases). What was sequenced was naive CD8+ T cells sorted from blood. The TCR sequence derives from a man in his late teens or twenties in good health. The CDR3 loop is CASSLVGTSTEAFF. For the CDR3, the DNA is TGTGCCAGCAGCTTGGTAGGGACGAGCACTGAAGCTTTCTTT.